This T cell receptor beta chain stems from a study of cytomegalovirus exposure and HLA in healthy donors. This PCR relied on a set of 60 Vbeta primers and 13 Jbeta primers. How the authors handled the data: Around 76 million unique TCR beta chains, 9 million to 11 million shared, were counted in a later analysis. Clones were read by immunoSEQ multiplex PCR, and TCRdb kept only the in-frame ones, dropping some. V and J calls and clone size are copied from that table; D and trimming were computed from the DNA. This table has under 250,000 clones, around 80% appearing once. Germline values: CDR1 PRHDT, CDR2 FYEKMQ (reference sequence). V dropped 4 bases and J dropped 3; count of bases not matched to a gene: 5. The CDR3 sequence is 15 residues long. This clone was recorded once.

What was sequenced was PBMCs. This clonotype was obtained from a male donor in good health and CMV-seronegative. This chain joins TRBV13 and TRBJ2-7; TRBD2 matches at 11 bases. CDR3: CASSSATSGNYEQYF. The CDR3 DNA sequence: TGTGCCAGCAGCTCGGCGACTAGCGGGAACTACGAGCAGTACTTC.